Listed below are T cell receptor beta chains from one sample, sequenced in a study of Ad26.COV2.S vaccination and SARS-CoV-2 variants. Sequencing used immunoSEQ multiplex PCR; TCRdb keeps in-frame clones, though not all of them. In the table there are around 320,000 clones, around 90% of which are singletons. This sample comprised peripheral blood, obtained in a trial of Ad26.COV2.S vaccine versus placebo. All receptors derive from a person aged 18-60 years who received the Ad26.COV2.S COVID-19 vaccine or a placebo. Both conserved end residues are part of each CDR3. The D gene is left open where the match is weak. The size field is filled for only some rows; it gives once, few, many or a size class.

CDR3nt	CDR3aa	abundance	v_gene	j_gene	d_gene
TGTGCCAGTTCGAGACTAGCGGGGCGGACAGATACGCAGTATTTT	CASSRLAGRTDTQYF	-	TRBV19	TRBJ2-3	TRBD2
TGTGCCAGCAGCAACCCCGGGACAGGGCAACCCACGGGGGCCAACGTCCTGACTTTC	CASSNPGTGQPTGANVLTF	-	TRBV21-1	TRBJ2-6	-
TGTGCCAGCAGCCAGGGACAGGGCCAAACCCTCCACTTT	CASSQGQGQTLHF	-	TRBV3-1/TRBV3-2	TRBJ1-6	TRBD1
TGTGCCAGTAGTTTCCGAGGGGACAGCTACTATGGCTACACCTTC	CASSFRGDSYYGYTF	once	TRBV19	TRBJ1-2	TRBD1
TGTGCCAGCAGCCCGAGCGGGGGGGCCTATGAGCAGTTCTTC	CASSPSGGAYEQFF	-	TRBV7-3	TRBJ2-1	TRBD2
TGCGCCAGCAGTGAGTTCCCACTCTACGAGCAGTACTTC	CASSEFPLYEQYF	-	TRBV10-1	TRBJ2-7	-
TGTGCCAGCAGACCTAACTCCTACGAGCAGTACTTC	CASRPNSYEQYF	once	TRBV27	TRBJ2-7	-
TGTGCCTGGGATTCAGACTTGTCCACAGATACGCAGTATTTT	CAWDSDLSTDTQYF	-	TRBV30	TRBJ2-3	-
TGTGCCAGCAGCTTTCTAGCGGGGGGGCCGACAGATACGCAGTATTTT	CASSFLAGGPTDTQYF	-	TRBV7-2	TRBJ2-3	TRBD2
TGTGCCAGCAGCTTAGCCCCCGGGCGGCTGGGCGAGACCCAGTACTTC	CASSLAPGRLGETQYF	-	TRBV7-9	TRBJ2-5	-
TGTGCCAGCAGCCCCTACTCGGACGGAACCTACGAGCAGTACTTC	CASSPYSDGTYEQYF	-	TRBV5-5	TRBJ2-7	-
TGTGCCAGCAGTTCGGGGACAGATACGCAGTATTTT	CASSSGTDTQYF	-	TRBV12-3/TRBV12-4	TRBJ2-3	-
TGTGCCAGCAGCGTAGAACAGCGGGGGGCTTCCTACGAGCAGTACTTC	CASSVEQRGASYEQYF	-	TRBV9	TRBJ2-7	TRBD2
TGTGCCAGTAGTCCCCGGCGTGACGTCATTCGGTATGGCTACACCTTC	CASSPRRDVIRYGYTF	-	TRBV19	TRBJ1-2	-
TGTGCCAGCAGCCAATCCCCGGCGGTGGATACGCAGTATTTT	CASSQSPAVDTQYF	-	TRBV4-2	TRBJ2-3	-
TGTGCCAGCAGTTACATGGGGGAGGCTGGAAACACCATATATTTT	CASSYMGEAGNTIYF	-	TRBV6-5	TRBJ1-3	-
TGTGCCACCCTGACAGGGGTCACCGGGGAGCTGTTTTTT	CATLTGVTGELFF	-	TRBV10-3	TRBJ2-2	TRBD1
TGTGCCAGCAGCCAAGCACGCGGGGTGAGCACAGATACGCAGTATTTT	CASSQARGVSTDTQYF	once	TRBV7-6	TRBJ2-3	-
TGTGCCAGCTCACCAACTACGGGGGGCCGGAGCAATCAGCCCCAGCATTTT	CASSPTTGGRSNQPQHF	-	TRBV18	TRBJ1-5	-
TGTGCCAGCAGCTTCTTGGTAGATTTT	CASSFLVDF	-	TRBV12-1	TRBJ1-3	-
TGTGCCAGCAGCGTAGTTTGGGACAGGAACAATGAGCAGTTCTTC	CASSVVWDRNNEQFF	-	TRBV9	TRBJ2-1	TRBD1
TGTGCCAGCAGCCCTAACAGGGGAAGGGGCACCGGGGAGCTGTTTTTT	CASSPNRGRGTGELFF	-	TRBV7-3	TRBJ2-2	TRBD1
TGCGCCAGCAGCCTGGGACAGGGTAACACCGGGGAGCTGTTTTTT	CASSLGQGNTGELFF	-	TRBV5-1	TRBJ2-2	TRBD1
TGTGCCAGCTCATTACTGGACAGCACTACTCTCGGGACTGAAGCTTTCTTT	CASSLLDSTTLGTEAFF	-	TRBV18	TRBJ1-1	-
TGTGCCTGGAGGCTAGCCTACGAGCAGTACTTC	CAWRLAYEQYF	-	TRBV30	TRBJ2-7	-
TGTGCCAGCTCACCACCGGGCGGACAATATAATTCACCCCTCCACTTT	CASSPPGGQYNSPLHF	-	TRBV18	TRBJ1-6	-
TGTGCCAGCAGCTTCCAACAGGGCGCAACTAATGAAAAACTGTTTTTT	CASSFQQGATNEKLFF	-	TRBV28	TRBJ1-4	-
TGTGCCAGCAGCCAAGGGACAGAGTTTCTTTTT	CASSQGTEFLF	-	TRBV4-2	TRBJ1-4	-
TGTGCCAGCAGCGAACAGAGCTATGGCTACACCTTC	CASSEQSYGYTF	-	TRBV6-2/TRBV6-3	TRBJ1-2	-
TGTGCCAGTAGCGACGGGACAGGGGGTGGCTACACCTTC	CASSDGTGGGYTF	-	TRBV19	TRBJ1-2	TRBD1
TGTGCTAGCAGCTTAGTAATGGGGGACCACACCGGGGAGCTGTTTTTT	CASSLVMGDHTGELFF	-	TRBV7-7	TRBJ2-2	-
TGTGCCAGCAGCTCGAAAGGCCCACGATACGAGCAGTACTTC	CASSSKGPRYEQYF	-	TRBV14	TRBJ2-7	-
TGTGCCACCAGTGATTCTAGTGGCGGGGGTGCGTCGGAGACCCAGTACTTC	CATSDSSGGGASETQYF	-	TRBV24-1	TRBJ2-5	TRBD2